Sequencing of this T cell receptor (beta chain) was carried out in a study of blood T cell repertoires in COVID-19. Profiling relied on immunoSEQ multiplex PCR, and the TCRdb table lists in-frame clones only, not all of them. The sample contains 200,000 to 250,000 clones, roughly 79% of which appear only once. The V end lost 2 bases, the J end lost 0 bases, and 4 bases lay between the germline ends. The CDR3 runs to 13 residues. The material sequenced was peripheral blood. The source is a woman aged 80 or over with acute or convalescent COVID-19. The chain uses TRBV12-3 or TRBV12-4 and TRBJ1-2; D ambiguous. As DNA, the CDR3 is TGTGCCAGCAGTTTAAGAGCTAACTATGGCTACACCTTC. Translated: CASSLRANYGYTF.